A single sample gave rise to the 8 T cell receptor beta chains below, sequenced in a study of cytomegalovirus exposure and HLA in healthy donors. TCRdb's table, derived via immunoSEQ multiplex PCR, lists solely in-frame clones and lacks some. The sample has about 200,000 clones, 80% to 90% seen once. Sequenced: PBMCs. These receptors all stem from a young woman in good health and CMV-seropositive.

The chain carries TRBV10-3 and TRBJ1-5, with 11 bases lining up with TRBD1. The length of the CDR3 is 15 residues. Looked up from germline, CDR1 is ENHRY and CDR2 is SYGVKD. V shed 3 bases, J shed 6 bases, and the junction held 4 bases outside the gene matches. The CDR3 reads CAISDGTGGGQPQHF. The CDR3 coding sequence is TGTGCCATCAGTGATGGGACAGGGGGTGGTCAGCCCCAGCATTTT.

This chain joins TRBV9 and TRBJ1-2; TRBD1 aligns across 8 bases. In germline, CDR1 is SGDLS, CDR2 YYNGEE. With V trimmed by 0 bases and J by 7 bases, 5 bases remained unmatched. The length of the CDR3 is 14 residues. The CDR3 here is CASSVGQGATGYTF. CDR3 DNA: TGTGCCAGCAGCGTAGGTCAGGGGGCGACTGGCTACACCTTC. Full variable domain (missing parts from reference TRBV9 and TRBJ1-2): DSGVTQTPKHLITATGQRVTLRCSPRSGDLSVYWYQQSLDQGLQFLIQYYNGEERAKGNILERFSAQQFPDLHSELNLSSLELGDSALYFCASSVGQGATGYTFGSGTRLTVV.

The chain is built from TRBV29-1 and TRBJ1-5; D remains ambiguous. The CDR3 loop spans 13 amino acids. Trimming took off 4 bases at V and 5 bases at J, with 12 bases between the two ends. Germline V CDR1 and CDR2: SQVTM, ANQGSEA. CDR3 sequence reads: CSVGPEGHQPQHF. The CDR3 nucleotides read TGCAGCGTTGGGCCCGAGGGCCATCAGCCCCAGCATTTT.

This chain joins TRBV14 and TRBJ2-1; tentatively, D is TRBD2 (6 bases). Germline loops: CDR1 SGHDN, CDR2 FVKESK. Trimming stripped 1 base from V and 3 bases from J, with 16 bases between. This CDR3 is built from 17 residues. This CDR3 reads CASSQGLGAQFYNEQFF. The DNA of the CDR3 is TGTGCCAGCAGCCAAGGACTAGGGGCCCAATTCTACAATGAGCAGTTCTTC. Together with reference TRBV14 and TRBJ2-1, the CDR3 gives the full variable domain: EAGVTQFPSHSVIEKGQTVTLRCDPISGHDNLYWYRRVMGKEIKFLLHFVKESKQDESGMPNNRFLAERTGGTYSTLKVQPAELEDSGVYFCASSQGLGAQFYNEQFFGPGTRLTVL.

The chain carries TRBV2 and TRBJ2-7; TRBD2 agrees at 7 bases. This CDR3 is built from 17 residues. V trimming: 6 bases; J trimming: 2 bases; junction bases outside the gene matches: 16. The germline V gene has CDR1 SNHLY and CDR2 FYNNEI. The CDR3 DNA follows: TGTGCCAGCAGCCGGGGGTTGCAAGCGGGATTTCCCTACGAGCAGTACTTC. This translates into CASSRGLQAGFPYEQYF.

The chain combines TRBV18 with TRBJ1-1, with TRBD1 matching 7 bases. Trimming cost V 4 bases and J 5 bases; bases outside gene matches: 7. This CDR3 region has 14 residues. CDR1 KGHSH and CDR2 LQKENI come from the germline V gene. The CDR3 coding sequence is TGTGCCAGCTCACTTTCGACAGGGTGGACTGAAGCTTTCTTT. It translates to CASSLSTGWTEAFF.

This sequence joins TRBV7-9 and TRBJ2-1, with D uncertain. V lost 5 bases, J lost 7 bases, and 27 bases lay in between. The germline CDR1 and CDR2 sequences are SEHNR and FQNEAQ (reference sequence). CDR3 length: 18 residues. CDR3 sequence (DNA): TGTGCCAGCAGCACCCGCCCTTCGGAATTTCGAGAGAGGAATGAGCAGTTCTTC. This translates into CASSTRPSEFRERNEQFF. Variable domain in full (rest from reference TRBV7-9 and TRBJ2-1): DTGVSQNPRHKITKRGQNVTFRCDPISEHNRLYWYRQTLGQGPEFLTYFQNEAQLEKSRLLSDRFSAERPKGSFSTLEIQRTEQGDSAMYLCASSTRPSEFRERNEQFFGPGTRLTVL.

This rearrangement joins TRBV7-9 to TRBJ1-5; tentative D call: TRBD1 (5 bases). This CDR3 region has 15 residues. Trimming cost V 3 bases and J 2 bases, with 11 bases left between them. Germline V lookup: CDR1 SEHNR, CDR2 FQNEAQ (reference sequence). CDR3 amino acids: CASSLGGAGNQPQHF. The DNA of the CDR3 is TGTGCCAGCAGCTTGGGAGGGGCTGGCAATCAGCCCCAGCATTTT.